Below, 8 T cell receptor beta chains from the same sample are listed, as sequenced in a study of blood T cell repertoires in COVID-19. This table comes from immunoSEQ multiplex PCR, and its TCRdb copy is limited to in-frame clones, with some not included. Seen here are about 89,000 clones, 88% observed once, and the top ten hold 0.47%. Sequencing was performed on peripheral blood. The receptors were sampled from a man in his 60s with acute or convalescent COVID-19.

CDR3 bases: TGTGCCAGCAGCTCGGGAGGACAGGGTCTCTACGAGCAGTACTTC. It is translated as CASSSGGQGLYEQYF. The chain combines TRBV6-5 with TRBJ2-7; tentative D call: TRBD1 (8 bases). There are 15 residues in the CDR3. The V gene's germline CDR1 is MNHEY and CDR2 SVGAGI. The V and J ends lost 6 bases and 3 bases respectively, with 18 bases between them.

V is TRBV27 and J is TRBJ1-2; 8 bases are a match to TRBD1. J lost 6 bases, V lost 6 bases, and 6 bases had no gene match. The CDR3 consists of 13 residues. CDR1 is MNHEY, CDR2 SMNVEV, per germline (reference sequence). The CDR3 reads CASSAPGGNGYTF. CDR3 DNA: TGTGCCAGCAGCGCTCCAGGGGGCAATGGCTACACCTTC.

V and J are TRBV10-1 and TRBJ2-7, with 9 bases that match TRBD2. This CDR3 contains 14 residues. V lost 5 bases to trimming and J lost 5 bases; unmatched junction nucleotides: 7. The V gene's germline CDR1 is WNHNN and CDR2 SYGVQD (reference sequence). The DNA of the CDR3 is TGCGCCAGCAGTTCTAGCGGGAACCCACACGAGCAGTACTTC. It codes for CASSSSGNPHEQYF.

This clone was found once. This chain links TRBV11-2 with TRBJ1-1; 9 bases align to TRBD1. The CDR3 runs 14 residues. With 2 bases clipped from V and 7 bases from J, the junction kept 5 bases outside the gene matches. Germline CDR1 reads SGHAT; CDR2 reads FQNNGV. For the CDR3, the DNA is TGTGCCAGCAGCTTAAGGGACAGGGAAGGTGAAGCTTTCTTT. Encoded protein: CASSLRDREGEAFF.

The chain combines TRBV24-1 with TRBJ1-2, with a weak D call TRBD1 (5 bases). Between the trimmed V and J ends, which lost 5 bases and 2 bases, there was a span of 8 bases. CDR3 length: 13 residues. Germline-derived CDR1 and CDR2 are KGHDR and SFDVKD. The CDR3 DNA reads TGTGCCACCAGTGGGGCAGGGAACTATGGCTACACCTTC. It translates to CATSGAGNYGYTF.

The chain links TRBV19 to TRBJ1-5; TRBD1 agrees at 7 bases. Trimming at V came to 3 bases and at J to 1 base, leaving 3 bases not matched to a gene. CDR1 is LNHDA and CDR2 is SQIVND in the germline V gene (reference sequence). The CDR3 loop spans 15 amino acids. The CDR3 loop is CASSMGTESNQPQHF. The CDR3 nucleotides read TGTGCCAGTAGTATGGGGACAGAGAGCAATCAGCCCCAGCATTTT.

In DNA, the CDR3 is TGCGCCAGCAAGGGCCTAGCAACCGCCGGGGAGCTGTTTTTT. The encoded protein is CASKGLATAGELFF. The chain uses TRBV5-1 and TRBJ2-2, with a possible D match to TRBD2 (5 bases). In germline, CDR1 is SGHRS, CDR2 YFSETQ. This CDR3 has 14 amino acids. Trimming took 6 bases from V and 6 from J, leaving 15 bases between them.

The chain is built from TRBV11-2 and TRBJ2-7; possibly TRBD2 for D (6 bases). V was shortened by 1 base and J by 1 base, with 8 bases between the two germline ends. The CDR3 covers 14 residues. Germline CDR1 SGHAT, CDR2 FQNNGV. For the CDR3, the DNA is TGTGCCAGCAGCTTAGGACTAGAGTCCTACGAGCAGTACTTC. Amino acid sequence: CASSLGLESYEQYF.